This T cell receptor beta chain was sequenced in a study of tumor and adjacent non-tumor tissue in lung cancer. About the study: There were 11 to 12 adenocarcinoma, 2 squamous cell carcinoma and 1 small cell lung cancer cases. On average, productive TCRbeta reads reached 4 million to 5 million per sample. General study points: Compared with tumor, normal lung showed significantly lower TCR diversity.

In regard to this clonotype: The antigen is undetermined.

A modified ARM-PCR protocol with three rounds of nested PCR amplified TCRbeta. MiXCR, applied by TCRdb to the multiplex PCR reads, yields one record per CDR3 protein. The sample shows more than 45,000 distinct CDR3 sequences, about 80% of them seen only once. CDR1 and CDR2 from the germline V gene are LGHNA and YSLEER. This CDR3 region has 15 residues. The template was RNA from unsorted bulk tissue. This non-tumor lung sample came from over 3 cm beyond the tumor edge. Chemotherapy-naive patients with new lung cancer underwent thoracic surgery in China, August–late 2014. The origin of this receptor is a woman aged 55 to 70 with non-small cell lung cancer. V is TRBV4-3 and J is TRBJ2-7; tentative D call: TRBD1 (5 bases). The sequenced material came from distant non-tumor lung tissue. CDR3 sequence reads: CISSQDWQGTYEQYF. The CDR3 DNA reads as TGCATCAGCAGCCAAGATTGGCAGGGAACCTACGAGCAGTACTTC.